This T cell receptor (beta chain) is drawn from a study of OX40 agonist ivuxolimab in advanced cancers. From germline, CDR1 is MGHRA and CDR2 YSYEKL. The CDR3 has 13 amino acids. V was clipped by 1 base and J by 1 base, with 5 bases between them. About this clone itself: Its target is not known.

The protocol was immunoSEQ multiplex PCR, while the TCRdb copy is restricted to in-frame clones and leaves out a portion. Among under 65,000 clones, 80% to 90% were seen once, and the ten largest hold about 0.76%. Findings and caveats of the study: Not determined was the antigen specificity of the expanded peripheral T cells.

The material was CD4+ or CD8+ T cells sorted from blood, obtained in a trial of the OX40 agonist ivuxolimab. The TCR comes from an adult with an advanced solid tumor such as melanoma, head and neck, liver or kidney cancer. The chain couples TRBV4-1 to TRBJ2-7; D is undetermined. The CDR3 DNA reads TGCGCCAGCAGCCAAGGCCGATCCTACGAGCAGTACTTC. It specifies CASSQGRSYEQYF.